Listed below are T cell receptor beta chains from one sample, sequenced in a study of T cell changes during pregnancy in multiple sclerosis. Profiled with immunoSEQ multiplex PCR; TCRdb holds only in-frame clones, not every one. The sample has tens of thousands of clones; about 92% are singletons. The input for sequencing was CD4+ T cells from peripheral blood mononuclear cells, taken in the second trimester of pregnancy. The receptors derive from a female donor with multiple sclerosis, enrolled in a pregnancy study. The CDR3 runs from the conserved cysteine through the conserved F or W. D genes are given only for firm matches. The listing skips clone size in some rows; elsewhere it reads once, few, many or a size class.

V	D	size	J	CDR3	DNA
TRBV2	NA	NA	TRBJ1-2	CASSDTRGASGYTF	TGTGCCAGCAGTGATACTCGGGGGGCGAGTGGCTACACCTTC
TRBV7-2	NA	NA	TRBJ2-3	CASSLVWRGTDTQYF	TGTGCCAGCAGCTTAGTGTGGAGGGGCACAGATACGCAGTATTTT
TRBV5-4	NA	NA	TRBJ1-4	CASSIGVANEKLFF	TGTGCCAGCAGCATCGGGGTGGCTAATGAAAAACTGTTTTTT
TRBV4-2	TRBD1	NA	TRBJ1-5	CASSLGTESNQPQHF	TGTGCCAGCAGCCTGGGGACAGAAAGCAATCAGCCCCAGCATTTT
TRBV14	NA	NA	TRBJ1-2	CASRSGGAYGYTF	TGTGCCAGCAGGAGCGGGGGCGCCTATGGCTACACCTTC
TRBV27	TRBD2	NA	TRBJ2-2	CATSLAGADTGELFF	TGTGCCACATCGCTAGCGGGAGCTGACACCGGGGAGCTGTTTTTT
TRBV2	NA	NA	TRBJ1-4	CASARGREEKLFF	TGTGCCAGTGCCAGGGGTAGGGAGGAAAAACTGTTTTTT
TRBV30	NA	NA	TRBJ1-6	CAWSTTRDSNSPLHF	TGTGCCTGGAGTACAACCCGGGATAGCAATTCACCCCTCCACTTT
TRBV27	NA	once	TRBJ1-2	CASSFLAGANLYGYTF	NA
TRBV7-9	TRBD1	NA	TRBJ1-4	CASSLAKPTGGSTNEKLFF	TGTGCCAGCAGCTTAGCAAAACCGACAGGGGGCTCAACTAATGAAAAACTGTTTTTT
TRBV9	NA	once	TRBJ2-1	CASSGVANEQFF	TGTGCCAGCAGCGGCGTAGCTAATGAGCAGTTCTTC
TRBV9	NA	NA	TRBJ2-1	CASSVARGSSNEQFF	TGTGCCAGCAGCGTAGCTAGGGGGAGCTCCAATGAGCAGTTCTTC
TRBV7-3	NA	NA	TRBJ2-1	CASSQTSTRAYNEQFF	TGTGCCAGCAGCCAGACATCCACCAGGGCCTACAATGAGCAGTTCTTC
TRBV7-8	TRBD1	NA	TRBJ2-7	CASSQTGGVYEQYF	TGTGCCAGCAGCCAGACAGGGGGCGTGTACGAGCAGTACTTC
TRBV7-7	NA	NA	TRBJ2-7	CASSPTTGSYEQYF	TGTGCCAGCAGCCCTACAACAGGCTCCTACGAGCAGTACTTC
TRBV6-5	TRBD2	NA	TRBJ2-7	CASKILATSYEQYF	TGTGCCAGCAAGATACTAGCGACCTCCTACGAGCAGTACTTC
TRBV27	NA	NA	TRBJ2-3	CASSQDFYSTDTQYF	TGTGCCAGCAGTCAGGACTTCTACAGTACAGATACGCAGTATTTT
TRBV15	NA	NA	TRBJ2-5	CATSRDPAGRETQYF	TGTGCCACCAGCAGGGACCCGGCGGGCCGGGAGACCCAGTACTTC
TRBV5-1	NA	NA	TRBJ2-5	CASSLRGETQYF	TGCGCCAGCAGCTTGAGGGGGGAGACCCAGTACTTC
TRBV6-1	NA	once	TRBJ1-6	CASSEATGPNSPLHF	TGTGCCAGCAGTGAAGCGACAGGTCCTAATTCACCCCTCCACTTT
TRBV5-4	TRBD2	few	TRBJ2-3	CASSSTRGLAGGTQYF	TGTGCCAGCAGCTCCACCAGGGGGCTAGCGGGAGGGACGCAGTATTTT
TRBV30	NA	NA	TRBJ2-7	CAWRHSYGTQDSYEQYF	TGTGCCTGGAGGCACTCCTACGGGACACAGGACTCCTACGAGCAGTACTTC
TRBV5-1	NA	once	TRBJ2-1	CASSPQGSYNEQFF	TGCGCCAGCAGCCCGCAGGGCTCTTACAATGAGCAGTTCTTC
TRBV5-1	NA	NA	TRBJ1-3	CASSPGSGNTIYF	TGCGCCAGCAGCCCCGGCTCTGGAAACACCATATATTTT
TRBV6-1	NA	NA	TRBJ2-1	CASKSSSYNEQFF	TGTGCCAGCAAGTCTAGCTCCTACAATGAGCAGTTCTTC
TRBV19	TRBD2	NA	TRBJ2-2	CASSITVLAGRAGELFF	TGTGCCAGTAGTATAACGGTCCTAGCGGGAAGGGCTGGGGAGCTGTTTTTT
TRBV18	TRBD1	NA	TRBJ1-5	CASSLRRGRGGNQPQHF	TGTGCCAGCTCATTACGCAGGGGGCGCGGTGGCAATCAGCCCCAGCATTTT
TRBV5-8	TRBD2	NA	TRBJ2-3	CASSPARGGFVADTQYF	TGTGCCAGCAGCCCGGCTCGGGGGGGTTTCGTTGCAGATACGCAGTATTTT
TRBV6-5	TRBD2	NA	TRBJ2-7	CASSYAWDYAYEQYF	TGTGCCAGCAGTTACGCTTGGGACTACGCCTACGAGCAGTACTTC
TRBV7-6	NA	NA	TRBJ1-1	CASSSGHLNTEAFF	TGTGCCAGCAGCTCCGGACACCTGAACACTGAAGCTTTCTTT
TRBV30	TRBD1	NA	TRBJ1-4	CAWSLTGGLANEKLFF	TGTGCCTGGAGCCTGACAGGGGGCTTAGCTAATGAAAAACTGTTTTTT
TRBV2	NA	few	TRBJ1-5	CASRGGPPQPQHF	TGTGCCAGCAGAGGGGGTCCTCCTCAGCCCCAGCATTTT
TRBV18	NA	few	TRBJ1-1	CASSPPSVNTEAFF	TGTGCCAGCTCACCACCTTCGGTGAACACTGAAGCTTTCTTT
TRBV6-1	NA	NA	TRBJ1-6	CASSEQGRNSFQSPLHF	TGTGCCAGCAGTGAACAGGGGCGGAACTCATTCCAATCACCCCTCCACTTT
TRBV2	TRBD2	NA	TRBJ2-7	CASGEPLAGGLSSYEQYF	TGTGCCAGCGGGGAACCACTAGCGGGGGGCCTAAGCTCCTACGAGCAGTACTTC
TRBV10-1	TRBD2	NA	TRBJ2-1	CASSSIVAGEPQFF	TGCGCCAGCAGTTCGATCGTAGCGGGAGAACCCCAGTTCTTC
TRBV6-6	TRBD1	NA	TRBJ1-5	CASSPDRGARQPQHF	TGTGCCAGCAGCCCGGACAGGGGGGCCCGGCAGCCCCAGCATTTT
TRBV5-5	TRBD1	NA	TRBJ2-7	CASSLGQGFSYEQYF	TGTGCCAGCAGCTTGGGACAGGGGTTCTCCTACGAGCAGTACTTC
TRBV6-5	TRBD2	NA	TRBJ2-5	CASSYSIGLGETQYF	TGTGCCAGCAGTTACTCGATAGGACTAGGAGAGACCCAGTACTTC
TRBV5-1	NA	NA	TRBJ2-7	CASSLAGGEAYEQYF	TGCGCCAGCAGCTTGGCCGGGGGAGAGGCCTACGAGCAGTACTTC
TRBV5-1	TRBD1	NA	TRBJ1-4	CASSGGQGKNEKLFF	TGCGCCAGCAGCGGGGGACAGGGGAAGAATGAAAAACTGTTTTTT
TRBV27	NA	NA	TRBJ2-2	CASSILPGVYTGELFF	TGTGCCAGCAGTATCCTTCCGGGGGTTTACACCGGGGAGCTGTTTTTT
TRBV19	TRBD1	NA	TRBJ2-5	CASSRDREETQYF	TGTGCCAGTAGTAGGGACAGAGAAGAGACCCAGTACTTC
TRBV14	NA	NA	TRBJ1-1	CASSQEYASTEAFF	TGTGCCAGCAGCCAAGAATATGCGAGTACTGAAGCTTTCTTT
TRBV5-1	NA	NA	TRBJ2-5	CASSPTRGQETQYF	TGCGCCAGCAGCCCGACCAGGGGACAAGAGACCCAGTACTTC